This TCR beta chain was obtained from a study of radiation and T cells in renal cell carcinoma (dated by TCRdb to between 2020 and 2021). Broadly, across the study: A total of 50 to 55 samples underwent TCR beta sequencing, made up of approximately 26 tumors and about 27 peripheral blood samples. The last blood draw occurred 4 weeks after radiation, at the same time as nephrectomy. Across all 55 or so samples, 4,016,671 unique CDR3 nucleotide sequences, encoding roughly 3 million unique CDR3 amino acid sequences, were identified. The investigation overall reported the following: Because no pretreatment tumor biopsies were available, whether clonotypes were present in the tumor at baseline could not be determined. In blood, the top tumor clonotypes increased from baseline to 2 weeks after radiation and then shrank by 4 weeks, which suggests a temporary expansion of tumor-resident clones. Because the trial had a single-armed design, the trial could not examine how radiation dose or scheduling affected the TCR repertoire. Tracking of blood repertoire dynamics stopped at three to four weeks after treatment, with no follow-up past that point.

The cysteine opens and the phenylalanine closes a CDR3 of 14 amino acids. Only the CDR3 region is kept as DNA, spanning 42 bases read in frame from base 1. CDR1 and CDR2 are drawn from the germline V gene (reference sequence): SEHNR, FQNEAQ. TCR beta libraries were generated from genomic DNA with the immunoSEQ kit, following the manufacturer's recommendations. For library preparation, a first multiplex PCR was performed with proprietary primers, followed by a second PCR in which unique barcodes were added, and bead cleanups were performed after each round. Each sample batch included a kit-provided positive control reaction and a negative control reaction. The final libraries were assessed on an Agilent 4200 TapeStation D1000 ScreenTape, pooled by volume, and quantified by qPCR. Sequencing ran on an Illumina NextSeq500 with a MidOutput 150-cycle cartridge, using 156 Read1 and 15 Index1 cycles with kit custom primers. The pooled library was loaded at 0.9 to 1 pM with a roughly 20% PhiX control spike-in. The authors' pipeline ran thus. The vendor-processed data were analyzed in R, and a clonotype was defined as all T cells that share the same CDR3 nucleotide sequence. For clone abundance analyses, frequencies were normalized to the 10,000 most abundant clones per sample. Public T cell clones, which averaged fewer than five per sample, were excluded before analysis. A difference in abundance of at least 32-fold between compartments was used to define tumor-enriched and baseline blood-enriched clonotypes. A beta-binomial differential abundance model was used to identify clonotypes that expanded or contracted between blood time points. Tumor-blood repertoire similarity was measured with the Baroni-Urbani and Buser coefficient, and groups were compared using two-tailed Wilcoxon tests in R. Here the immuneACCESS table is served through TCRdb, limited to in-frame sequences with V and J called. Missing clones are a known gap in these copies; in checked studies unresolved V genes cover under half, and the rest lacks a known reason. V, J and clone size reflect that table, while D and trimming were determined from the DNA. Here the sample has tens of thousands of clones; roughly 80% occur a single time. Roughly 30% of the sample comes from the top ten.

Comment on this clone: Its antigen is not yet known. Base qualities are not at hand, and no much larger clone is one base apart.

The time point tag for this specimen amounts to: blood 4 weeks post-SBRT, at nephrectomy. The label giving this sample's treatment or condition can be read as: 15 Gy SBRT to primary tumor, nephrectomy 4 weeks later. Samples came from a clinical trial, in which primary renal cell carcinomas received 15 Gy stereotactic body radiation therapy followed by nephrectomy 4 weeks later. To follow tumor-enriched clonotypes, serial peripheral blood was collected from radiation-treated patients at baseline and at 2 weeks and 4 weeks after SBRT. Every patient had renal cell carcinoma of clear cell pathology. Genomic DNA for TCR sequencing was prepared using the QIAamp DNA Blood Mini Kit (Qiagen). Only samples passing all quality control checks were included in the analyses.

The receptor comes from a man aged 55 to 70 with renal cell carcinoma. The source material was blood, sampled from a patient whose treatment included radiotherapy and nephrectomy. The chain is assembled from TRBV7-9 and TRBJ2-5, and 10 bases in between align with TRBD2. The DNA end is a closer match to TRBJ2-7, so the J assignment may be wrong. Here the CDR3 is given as CASTLAGVHYEQYF. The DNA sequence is TGTGCCAGCACTCTAGCGGGAGTGCACTACGAGCAGTACTTC.